Presented here are 9 T cell receptor beta chains from one specimen sequenced in a study of blood T cell repertoires in COVID-19. Generated by immunoSEQ multiplex PCR, the TCRdb table keeps only in-frame clones and is missing some. This table holds roughly 92,000 clones, around 87% found once. The sample comprised peripheral blood. These receptors all stem from a human donor with acute or convalescent COVID-19. The donor label of this sample is uncertain.

The chain has TRBV19 and TRBJ1-3; D is possibly TRBD1 (5 bases). V was pared by 9 bases and J by 0 bases, with 18 bases between. The CDR3 is made up of 16 amino acids. The germline gives CDR1 LNHDA, CDR2 SQIVND (reference sequence). The CDR3 region has the DNA TGTGCCAGCCGAGCGGGGGGGTGGGCCTCTGGAAACACCATATATTTT. Translating it yields CASRAGGWASGNTIYF.

The CDR3 region has the DNA TGTGCCAGCAGCTTACTCTCTAGCGGGGGGGCTGGGAATGAGCAGTTCTTC. This sequence encodes CASSLLSSGGAGNEQFF. The rearrangement joins TRBV7-2 to TRBJ2-1; 12 bases line up with TRBD2. The ends lost 2 bases at V and 7 bases at J; junction bases unmatched: 9. Germline assignment: CDR1 SGHTA and CDR2 FQGNSA. The CDR3 loop spans 17 amino acids. Full variable domain (rest looked up from reference TRBV7-2 and TRBJ2-1): GAGVSQSPSNKVTEKGKDVELRCDPISGHTALYWYRQSLGQGLEFLIYFQGNSAPDKSGLPSDRFSAERTGGSVSTLTIQRTQQEDSAVYLCASSLLSSGGAGNEQFFGPGTRLTVL.

There are a few counts of this clone. The chain is built from TRBV3-1 (or the pseudogene TRBV3-2) and TRBJ2-7; no clear D gene. V was shortened by 1 base and J by 0 bases, with 7 bases between the two germline ends. The CDR3 spans 14 residues. Germline lookup yields CDR1 LGHDT and CDR2 YNNKEL (reference sequence). CDR3 coding DNA: TGTGCCAGCAGCCAAGTTTCTGTCTCCTACGAGCAGTACTTC. Its translation: CASSQVSVSYEQYF.

The rearrangement links TRBV30 to TRBJ2-3; possibly TRBD1 for D (7 bases). The CDR3 sequence is 13 residues long. The germline CDR1 and CDR2 sequences are GTSNPN and SVGIG (reference sequence). Trimming pared 3 bases from V and 6 bases from J, leaving 13 bases between. The DNA for the CDR3 is TGTGCCTGGAGGGAGGGGGCGCCTGATACGCAGTATTTT. The encoded protein is CAWREGAPDTQYF.

The genes are TRBV28 and TRBJ1-1; D remains ambiguous. There are 12 residues in the CDR3. Trimming removed 5 bases from V and 6 bases from J, with 10 bases in between. Germline V gene sequence: CDR1 MDHEN, CDR2 SYDVKM. CDR3 loop: CASSRVPAEAFF. The CDR3 DNA reads TGTGCCAGCAGTCGAGTTCCGGCTGAAGCTTTCTTT.

J is TRBJ2-7 and V is TRBV5-1, with 7 bases identical to TRBD1. This CDR3 has 13 amino acids. J lost 5 bases, V lost 0 bases, and 2 bases had no gene match. The germline CDR1 and CDR2 sequences are SGHRS and YFSETQ. CDR3 DNA: TGCGCCAGCAGCTTGGACCAGGGGGACGAGCAGTACTTC. This sequence encodes CASSLDQGDEQYF.

The J gene is TRBJ2-6, the V gene TRBV18; TRBD2 might be the D (6 bases). CDR1 is KGHSH, CDR2 LQKENI, per germline. The V end was cut by 6 bases, the J end by 2 bases, with 17 bases between. This CDR3 has 17 residues. CDR3 protein: CASSSGTSVTGANVLTF. The CDR3, as DNA: TGTGCCAGCTCGTCCGGGACTTCGGTAACTGGGGCCAACGTCCTGACTTTC.

This clone was picked up one time. The chain recombines TRBV7-6 with TRBJ2-2; tentative D call: TRBD1 (6 bases). The germline V and J ends were trimmed by 3 bases and 6 bases, with 14 bases remaining between them. The CDR3 has 15 amino acids. Germline lookup yields CDR1 SGHVS and CDR2 FNYEAQ. Here the CDR3 DNA reads TGTGCCAGCAGCTTTTCCCCCCCAGGGGCCGGGGAGCTGTTTTTT. It specifies CASSFSPPGAGELFF.

The chain combines TRBV6-2 or TRBV6-3 with TRBJ1-5; 7 bases agree with TRBD1. CDR1 is MNHEY, CDR2 SVGEGT, per germline. J gave up 3 bases and V 5 bases, and 7 bases lay outside the gene matches. The CDR3 contains 15 residues. CDR3 protein: CASSPQGSHNQPQHF. In DNA form, the CDR3 reads TGTGCCAGCAGTCCACAGGGGTCCCACAATCAGCCCCAGCATTTT.